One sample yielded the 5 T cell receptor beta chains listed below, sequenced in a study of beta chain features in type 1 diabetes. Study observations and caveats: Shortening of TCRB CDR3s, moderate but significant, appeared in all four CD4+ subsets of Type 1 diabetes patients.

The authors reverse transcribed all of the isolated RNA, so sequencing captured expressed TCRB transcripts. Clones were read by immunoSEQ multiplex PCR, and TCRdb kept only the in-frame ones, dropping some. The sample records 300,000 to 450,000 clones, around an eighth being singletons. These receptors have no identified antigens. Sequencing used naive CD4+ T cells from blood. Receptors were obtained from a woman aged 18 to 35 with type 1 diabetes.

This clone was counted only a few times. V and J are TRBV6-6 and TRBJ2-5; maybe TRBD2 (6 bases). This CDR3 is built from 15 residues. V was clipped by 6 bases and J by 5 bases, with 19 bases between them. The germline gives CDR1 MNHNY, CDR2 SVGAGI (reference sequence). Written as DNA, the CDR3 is TGTGCCAGCAGCTTTGGGAGGCGGGGTTGGGAGACCCAGTACTTC. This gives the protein CASSFGRRGWETQYF.

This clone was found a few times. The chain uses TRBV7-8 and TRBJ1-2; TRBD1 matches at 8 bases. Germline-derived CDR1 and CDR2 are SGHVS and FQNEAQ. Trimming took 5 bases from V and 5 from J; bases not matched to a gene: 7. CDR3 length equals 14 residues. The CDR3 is CASSPGTGTYGYTF. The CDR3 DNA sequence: TGTGCCAGCAGCCCCGGGACAGGAACATATGGCTACACCTTC.

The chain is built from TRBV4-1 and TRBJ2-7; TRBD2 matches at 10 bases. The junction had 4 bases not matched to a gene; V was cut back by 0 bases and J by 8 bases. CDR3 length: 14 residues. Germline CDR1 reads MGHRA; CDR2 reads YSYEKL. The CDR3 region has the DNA TGCGCCAGCAGCCAAGAAGGACTAGCGGCGAAGCAGTACTTC. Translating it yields CASSQEGLAAKQYF.

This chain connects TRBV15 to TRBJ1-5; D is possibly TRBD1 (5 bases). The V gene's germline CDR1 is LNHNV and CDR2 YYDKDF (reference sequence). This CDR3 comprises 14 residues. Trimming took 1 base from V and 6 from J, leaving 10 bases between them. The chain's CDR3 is CATSRAGTGQPQHF. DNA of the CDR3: TGTGCCACCAGCAGAGCAGGGACTGGTCAGCCCCAGCATTTT.

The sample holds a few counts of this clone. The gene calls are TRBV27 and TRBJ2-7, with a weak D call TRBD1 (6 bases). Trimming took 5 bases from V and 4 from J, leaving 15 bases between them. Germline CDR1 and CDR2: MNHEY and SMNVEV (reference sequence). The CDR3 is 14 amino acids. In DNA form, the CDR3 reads TGTGCCAGCAGTGTCGACGGGACATTTTACGAGCAGTACTTC. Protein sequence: CASSVDGTFYEQYF.